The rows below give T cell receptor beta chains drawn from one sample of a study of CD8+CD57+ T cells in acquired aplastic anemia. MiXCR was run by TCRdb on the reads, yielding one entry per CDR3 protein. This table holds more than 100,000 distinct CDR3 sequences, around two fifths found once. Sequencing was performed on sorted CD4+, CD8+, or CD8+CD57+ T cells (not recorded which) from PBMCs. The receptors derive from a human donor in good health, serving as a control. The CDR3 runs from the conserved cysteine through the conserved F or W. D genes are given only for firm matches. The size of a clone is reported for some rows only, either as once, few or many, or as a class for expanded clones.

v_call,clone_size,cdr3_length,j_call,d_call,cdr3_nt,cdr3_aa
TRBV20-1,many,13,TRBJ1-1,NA,TGCAGTGCTAGCCCGGGGGGAAGCACTGAAGCTTTCTTT,CSASPGGSTEAFF
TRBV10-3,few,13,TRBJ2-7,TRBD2,TGTGCCATCAGTGTGGGGACTATCTACGAGCAGTACTTC,CAISVGTIYEQYF
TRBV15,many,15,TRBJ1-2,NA,TGTGCCACCAGCAGAGATATCCCCCAAGCAGGTGGCTACACCTTC,CATSRDIPQAGGYTF
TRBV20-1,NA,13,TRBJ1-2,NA,TGCAGTGCTCCAGTGGGGGGCTGGGATGGCTACACCTTC,CSAPVGGWDGYTF
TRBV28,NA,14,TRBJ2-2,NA,TGTGCCAGCAACGCCCCCTGGGCGACCGGGGAGCTGTTTTTT,CASNAPWATGELFF
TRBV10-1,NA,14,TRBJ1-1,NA,TGCGCCAGCAAACGGGGAGCCCTGAACACTGAAGCTTTCTTT,CASKRGALNTEAFF
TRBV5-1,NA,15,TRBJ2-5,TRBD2,TGCGCCAGCGGGACTAGCGGGAAGCCGCAAGAGACCCAGTACTTC,CASGTSGKPQETQYF
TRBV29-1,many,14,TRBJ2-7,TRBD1,TGCAGCGTGACTCGGGGACAGGGGGCCTACGAGCAGTACTTC,CSVTRGQGAYEQYF
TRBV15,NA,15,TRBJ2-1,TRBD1,TGTGCCACCAGCAGAGCGTGGGACAGGGGAAATGAGCAGTTCTTC,CATSRAWDRGNEQFF
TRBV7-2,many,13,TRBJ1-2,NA,TGTGCCAGCAGCTTAGTAGGAGTCTATGGCTACACCTTC,CASSLVGVYGYTF
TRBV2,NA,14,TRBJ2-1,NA,TGTGCCAGCAGACGGCGCGGGGCGGACAATGAGCAGTTCTTC,CASRRRGADNEQFF
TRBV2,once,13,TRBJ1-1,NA,TGTGCCAGCAGATATCAGGGAAACACTGAAGCTTTCTTT,CASRYQGNTEAFF
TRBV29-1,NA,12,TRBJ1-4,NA,TGCAGCGTTGTAGCAACTAATGAAAAACTGTTTTTT,CSVVATNEKLFF
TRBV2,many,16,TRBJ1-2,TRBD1,TGTGCCAGCAAAAGAGGGGGCCTCGGGATGGACTATGGCTACACCTTC,CASKRGGLGMDYGYTF
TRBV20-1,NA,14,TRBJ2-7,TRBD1,TGCAGTGCGCCCAACAGGGGGGTGGCCTACGAGCAGTACTTC,CSAPNRGVAYEQYF
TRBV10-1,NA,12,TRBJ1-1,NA,TGCGCCAAGACCGGACCAACGACTGAAGCTTTCTTT,CAKTGPTTEAFF
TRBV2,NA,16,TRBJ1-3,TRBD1,TGTGCCAGCCGTGAGACAGGGAGATACTCTGGAAACACCATATATTTT,CASRETGRYSGNTIYF
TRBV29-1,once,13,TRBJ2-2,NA,TGCAGCGTTAGGCAGATTAACACCGGGGAGCTGTTTTTT,CSVRQINTGELFF
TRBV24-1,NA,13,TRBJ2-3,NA,TGTGCCACAGGCGGGATGGGCACAGATACGCAGTATTTT,CATGGMGTDTQYF
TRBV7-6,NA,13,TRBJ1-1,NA,TGTGCCAGCAGCTCCGGGACTGACACTGAAGCTTTCTTT,CASSSGTDTEAFF
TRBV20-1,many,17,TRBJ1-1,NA,TGCAGTGCTAGAGATCAGGGTGGGTCGACAGGGAACACTGAAGCTTTCTTT,CSARDQGGSTGNTEAFF
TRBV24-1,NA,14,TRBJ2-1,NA,TGTGCCATCAGTCTGGCTAGTCGTTACAATGAGCAGTTCTTC,CAISLASRYNEQFF
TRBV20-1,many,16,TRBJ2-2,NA,TGCAGTGCTTCTGACCGATACGGGCCTAACACCGGGGAGCTGTTTTTT,CSASDRYGPNTGELFF
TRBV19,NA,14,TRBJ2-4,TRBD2,TGTGCCAGTAGTATAGGAATAGGGGTCGGGACTAGTCGATTC,CASSIGIGVGTSRF
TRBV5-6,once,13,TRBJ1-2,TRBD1,TGTGCCAGCAGCTTGGAACAGGGGCAGGGCTACACCTTC,CASSLEQGQGYTF
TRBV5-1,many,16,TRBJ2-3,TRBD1,TGCGCCAGCAGCTTGGGACAGGGATCTAGCACAGATACGCAGTATTTT,CASSLGQGSSTDTQYF
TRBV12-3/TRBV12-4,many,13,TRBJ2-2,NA,TGTGCCAGCAGAGAACTATACACCGGGGAGCTGTTTTTT,CASRELYTGELFF
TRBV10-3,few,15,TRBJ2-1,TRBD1,TGTGCCACAAAGACAGGGAGTCTTTTTTACAATGAGCAGTTCTTC,CATKTGSLFYNEQFF